Below, 10 T cell receptor beta chains from the same sample are listed, as sequenced in a study of shared clonotypes between healthy human individuals. Clones were sequenced by immunoSEQ multiplex PCR, and TCRdb holds only the in-frame ones, with some missing. The table records some 1.5 million clones, approximately 98% of them present only once. Sequencing input: naive CD4+ T cells sorted from blood. Subset in this sample: CD45RA+ positively selected. Receptors originate from a man aged 30 to 39 in good health.

This chain connects TRBV6-5 to TRBJ1-1; D unresolved. Germline V gene lookup returns CDR1 MNHEY and CDR2 SVGAGI. V was clipped by 6 bases and J by 6 bases, with 11 bases between them. This CDR3 comprises 12 residues. Here the CDR3 reads CASSRGSSEAFF. In nucleotides, the CDR3 is TGTGCCAGCAGCCGTGGATCTTCTGAAGCTTTCTTT.

J is TRBJ2-1 and V is TRBV7-9, with 11 bases fitting TRBD2. J lost 1 base, V lost 5 bases, and 4 bases had no gene match. Germline V gives CDR1 SEHNR, CDR2 FQNEAQ (reference sequence). The CDR3 covers 16 residues. Written as DNA, the CDR3 is TGTGCCAGCAGCCAGAGGACTAGCGGGTCCTACAATGAGCAGTTCTTC. Its translation is CASSQRTSGSYNEQFF.

This chain uses TRBV4-1 with TRBJ2-7; D might be TRBD2 (5 bases). CDR3 length: 15 residues. V lost 4 bases and J 1 base, leaving 14 bases between the germline ends. Germline CDR1 MGHRA, CDR2 YSYEKL. The CDR3 region is CASSLGLAPSYEQYF. CDR3 DNA sequence: TGCGCCAGCAGCCTTGGACTGGCCCCTTCCTACGAGCAGTACTTC.

Points on this clone: Other DNA sequences in this sample translate to the same CDR3. The chain joins TRBV2 to TRBJ2-1; possibly TRBD2 for D (5 bases). V lost 6 bases and J 0 bases, leaving 9 bases between the germline ends. The CDR3 covers 14 residues. Per the germline V gene, CDR1 is SNHLY and CDR2 is FYNNEI. CDR3 sequence: CASRPRGSYNEQFF. The CDR3, as DNA: TGTGCCAGCAGACCCCGGGGCTCCTACAATGAGCAGTTCTTC.

This chain uses TRBV5-4 with TRBJ1-2; TRBD1 agrees at 10 bases. The germline CDR1 and CDR2 sequences are SGHNT and YYREEE (reference sequence). The V segment lost 5 bases and the J segment 6 bases; nucleotides outside the gene matches: 7. The length of the CDR3 is 14 residues. The CDR3 DNA sequence: TGTGCCAGCAGGGGCGGGACAGGGGATGATGGCTACACCTTC. Its protein product is CASRGGTGDDGYTF.

This clone was observed a single time. The rearrangement joins TRBV28 to TRBJ2-1, with TRBD2 as a possible D gene (6 bases). CDR3 length equals 13 residues. The germline V gene encodes CDR1 MDHEN and CDR2 SYDVKM. The V gene lost 5 bases and the J gene lost 8 bases, with 13 bases spanning the gap. DNA of the CDR3: TGTGCCAGCAGTCCCGGCAGGGAGGATGAGCAGTTCTTC. It yields the protein CASSPGREDEQFF.

This chain uses TRBV9 with TRBJ2-5, with D uncertain. Germline CDR1 and CDR2: SGDLS and YYNGEE. Trimming shortened V by 6 bases and J by 5 bases, and 20 bases separated the two germline ends. The CDR3 extends over 15 amino acids. DNA for the CDR3: TGTGCCAGCACGCTCTTGGGTGGCGCCGGGGAGACCCAGTACTTC. It is translated as CASTLLGGAGETQYF.

V usage is TRBV5-5 and J usage is TRBJ2-2; the D is unclear. Trimming stripped 3 bases from V and 6 bases from J, with 9 bases between. Germline V gene lookup returns CDR1 SGHKS and CDR2 YYEKEE (reference sequence). The CDR3 is made up of 13 amino acids. As DNA, the CDR3 is TGTGCCAGCAGCTCGTTCCAGCCCGGGGAGCTGTTTTTT. Protein product: CASSSFQPGELFF. The whole variable domain, filled in from reference TRBV5-5 and TRBJ2-2, reads DAGVTQSPTHLIKTRGQQVTLRCSPISGHKSVSWYQQVLGQGPQFIFQYYEKEERGRGNFPDRFSARQFPNYSSELNVNALLLGDSALYLCASSSFQPGELFFGEGSRLTVL.

This chain connects TRBV5-4 to TRBJ2-3; unclear D gene. Trimming left V 5 bases short and J 2 bases short, with 21 bases between. CDR1 SGHNT and CDR2 YYREEE come from the germline V gene (reference sequence). The CDR3 covers 17 residues. CDR3 sequence (DNA): TGTGCCAGCAGTCCGAACCCACACCGCGAGAACACAGATACGCAGTATTTT. It encodes CASSPNPHRENTDTQYF.

This sequence joins TRBV18 and TRBJ1-2, with 8 bases identical to TRBD1. The germline gives CDR1 KGHSH, CDR2 LQKENI. V lost 3 bases to trimming and J lost 8 bases; unmatched junction nucleotides: 8. The CDR3 totals 14 residues. This CDR3 reads CASSPTGERTGYTF. CDR3 nucleotides: TGTGCCAGCTCACCGACAGGGGAAAGGACGGGCTACACCTTC.